One sample yielded the 24 T cell receptor beta chains listed below, sequenced in a study of neurological immune-mediated disorders. MiXCR, applied by TCRdb to the 5' RACE reads, yields one record per CDR3 protein. The sample records 50,000 to 75,000 distinct CDR3 sequences, about 13% being singletons. Material: PBMCs. Every receptor here comes from a woman aged 55-69 years with HTLV-1-associated myelopathy (HAM/TSP).

The V call is TRBV4-1, the J call TRBJ2-5, with D tentatively TRBD2 (6 bases). This CDR3 is 16 amino acids long. Germline values: CDR1 MGHRA, CDR2 YSYEKL. The V end lost 7 bases, the J end lost 5 bases, and 23 bases lay between the germline ends. The CDR3 region is CASILERTIGSETQYF. CDR3 coding DNA: TGCGCCAGCATCCTAGAGAGGACTATCGGGAGCGAGACCCAGTACTTC.

This clonotype was recorded at least ten times. This sequence joins TRBV4-1 and TRBJ1-5; TRBD1 might be the D (5 bases). The CDR3 is 14 amino acids. The V gene's germline CDR1 is MGHRA and CDR2 YSYEKL. V lost 4 bases and J lost 7, with 14 bases in between. This chain's CDR3 is CASSPVGVGQPQHF. The DNA of the CDR3 is TGCGCCAGCAGCCCCGTGGGGGTAGGGCAGCCCCAGCATTTT.

V and J are TRBV5-1 and TRBJ2-2; D tentatively fits TRBD1 or TRBD2 (5 bases each). Germline CDR1 reads SGHRS; CDR2 reads YFSETQ. The CDR3 is 15 amino acids. V was pared by 3 bases and J by 1 base, with 10 bases between. DNA of the CDR3: TGCGCCAGCAGCTCCGGGACCGAGAACACCGGGGAGCTGTTTTTT. It is translated as CASSSGTENTGELFF.

This clonotype was seen at least ten times. The genes are TRBV7-9 and TRBJ2-5; 12 bases fit TRBD1. Trimming took 3 bases from V and 5 from J; bases not matched to a gene: 10. The CDR3 length is 17 residues. CDR1 and CDR2 from the germline V gene are SEHNR and FQNEAQ (reference sequence). The DNA of the CDR3 is TGTGCCAGCAGCTTGTCTTCCGGGACAGGGGGCTCGGAGACCCAGTACTTC. This gives the protein CASSLSSGTGGSETQYF.

With respect to this clonotype: A read error may explain this, as a much larger clone is one base away. The chain is built from TRBV20-1 and TRBJ1-2; possibly TRBD1 for D (6 bases). CDR3 size: 12 residues. Germline CDR1 reads DFQATT; CDR2 reads SNEGSKA (reference sequence). In DNA form, the CDR3 reads TGCAGTGCCCACGGACAGAACTATGACTACACCTTC. Its protein is CSAHGQNYDYTF.

This clonotype was detected many times. V and J are TRBV7-3 and TRBJ2-3, with TRBD1 identical over 7 bases. The CDR3 is made up of 15 amino acids. Germline values: CDR1 SGHTA, CDR2 FQGTGA. The V segment lost 4 bases and the J segment 4 bases; nucleotides outside the gene matches: 8. The CDR3 DNA reads as TGTGCCAGCAGCTCGACAGGGTGGCAGTCAGATACGCAGTATTTT. Amino acids: CASSSTGWQSDTQYF.

At least ten counts were recorded for this clonotype. V is TRBV5-1 and J is TRBJ1-1; D possibly corresponds to TRBD1 (6 bases). The V end lost 0 bases, the J end lost 2 bases, and 11 bases lay between the germline ends. The V gene's germline CDR1 is SGHRS and CDR2 YFSETQ. This CDR3 spans 15 amino acids. CDR3: CASSLAGGLNTEAFF. Here the CDR3 DNA reads TGCGCCAGCAGCTTGGCCGGGGGGCTAAACACTGAAGCTTTCTTT.

This clonotype was seen at least ten times. The V gene is TRBV7-9, the J gene TRBJ1-5; D is possibly TRBD1 (5 bases). Trimming removed 3 bases at V and 0 bases at J, with 6 bases between. This CDR3 is built from 14 residues. Germline V lookup: CDR1 SEHNR, CDR2 FQNEAQ (reference sequence). CDR3 nucleotides: TGTGCCAGCAGCTTCGACAGTAGCAATCAGCCCCAGCATTTT. It specifies CASSFDSSNQPQHF.

This clonotype has ten or more counts. V and J are TRBV10-3 and TRBJ2-7; the D is unclear. The CDR3 has 13 amino acids. Trimming shortened V by 5 bases and J by 6 bases, and 14 bases separated the two germline ends. Germline CDR1 and CDR2: ENHRY and SYGVKD. The CDR3 DNA sequence: TGTGCCATCAGTCGCGGAGAGGAGTCCGAGCAGTACTTC. Amino acids: CAISRGEESEQYF.

This clonotype was seen only once. This rearrangement joins TRBV3-1 to TRBJ2-7; D is possibly TRBD1 (6 bases). Germline loops: CDR1 LGHDT, CDR2 YNNKEL (reference sequence). Trimming removed 1 base at V and 4 bases at J, with 11 bases between. This CDR3 region has 14 residues. The CDR3 DNA is TGTGCCAGCAGCCAAGGACAGGTGCCTTACGAGCAGTACTTC. It encodes CASSQGQVPYEQYF.

This clonotype was observed many times. CDR3 bases: TGTGCCAGCAGTGACAGGGGGGTTACCGGGGAGCTGTTTTTT. It is translated as CASSDRGVTGELFF. This sequence joins TRBV6-5 and TRBJ2-2; 9 bases align to TRBD1. CDR3 length: 14 amino acids. V lost 5 bases to trimming and J lost 5 bases; unmatched junction nucleotides: 3. Germline lookup yields CDR1 MNHEY and CDR2 SVGAGI.

The sample holds many counts of this clonotype. This chain links TRBV29-1 with TRBJ2-7; TRBD2 matches at 12 bases. The CDR3 totals 17 residues. Germline CDR1 is SQVTM and CDR2 is ANQGSEA. V shed 4 bases, J shed 3 bases, and the junction held 13 bases outside the gene matches. This chain's CDR3 is CSVVGLAGGPGFYEQYF. The CDR3 nucleotides are TGCAGCGTTGTAGGGCTAGCGGGAGGGCCGGGCTTCTACGAGCAGTACTTC.

This clonotype has ten or more counts. DNA for the CDR3: TGTGCCAGCAGTGAAACCCGGGACTCAGCTGAGACCCAGTACTTC. Its protein product is CASSETRDSAETQYF. The chain is built from TRBV2 and TRBJ2-5, with TRBD2 as a possible D gene (6 bases). The CDR3 covers 15 residues. Germline lookup yields CDR1 SNHLY and CDR2 FYNNEI. Trimming removed 2 bases from V and 5 bases from J, with 15 bases in between.

Here the CDR3 reads CAIRGEGRLDEQFF. In DNA form, the CDR3 reads TGTGCCATCCGGGGGGAGGGAAGGTTGGATGAGCAGTTCTTC. The gene calls are TRBV6-1 and TRBJ2-1; 7 bases map to TRBD2. The V gene's germline CDR1 is MNHNS and CDR2 SASEGT. The CDR3 runs to 14 residues. Trimming cost V 10 bases and J 8 bases; bases outside gene matches: 14.

This clonotype was seen many times. The chain joins TRBV5-1 to TRBJ2-3; a possible D gene is TRBD2 (6 bases). The CDR3 sequence is 14 residues long. V lost 4 bases to trimming and J lost 0 bases, with 9 bases between them. Germline CDR1 and CDR2: SGHRS and YFSETQ. CDR3 sequence (DNA): TGCGCCAGCAGCCCGGGGGATAGCACAGATACGCAGTATTTT. This sequence encodes CASSPGDSTDTQYF.

This clonotype was seen repeatedly, ten times or more. J is TRBJ2-7 and V is TRBV2; weak D call: TRBD2 (6 bases). Between the trimmed V and J ends, which lost 8 bases and 6 bases, there was a span of 17 bases. In germline, CDR1 is SNHLY, CDR2 FYNNEI. The CDR3 contains 13 residues. This CDR3 is CASSTSSGVEQYF. CDR3 in DNA: TGTGCCAGCTCAACGTCGTCGGGGGTCGAGCAGTACTTC. The whole variable domain, remainder taken from reference TRBV2 and TRBJ2-7, is EPEVTQTPSHQVTQMGQEVILRCVPISNHLYFYWYRQILGQKVEFLVSFYNNEISEKSEIFDDQFSVERPDGSNFTLKIRSTKLEDSAMYFCASSTSSGVEQYFGPGTRLTVT.

Worth noting for this clonotype: This may stem from a read error, because a much larger clone lies one nucleotide away. This chain connects TRBV5-1 to TRBJ2-1, with a possible D match to TRBD1 (6 bases). V was cut by 6 bases and J by 3 bases, with 16 bases left in between. The germline gives CDR1 SGHRS, CDR2 YFSETQ. This CDR3 comprises 15 residues. Here the CDR3 reads CASNPEGDNYNEQFF. CDR3 sequence (DNA): TGCGCCAGCAACCCCGAGGGGGACAACTACAATGAGCAGTTCTTC.

This clonotype was observed at least ten times. The chain uses TRBV20-1 and TRBJ2-2; D is undetermined. The CDR3 consists of 13 residues. V gave up 5 bases and J gave up 3 bases, with 10 bases separating them. Germline CDR1 is DFQATT and CDR2 is SNEGSKA (reference sequence). Here the CDR3 reads CSAFGRDTGELFF. Written as DNA, the CDR3 is TGCAGTGCTTTCGGACGGGACACCGGGGAGCTGTTTTTT.

This clonotype was seen repeatedly, ten times or more. The chain recombines TRBV5-1 with TRBJ2-5, with a possible D match to TRBD1 (6 bases). The CDR3 contains 14 residues. V was clipped by 2 bases and J by 3 bases, with 11 bases between them. Germline CDR1 SGHRS, CDR2 YFSETQ. In nucleotides, the CDR3 is TGCGCCAGCAGCTTACAGGGTCTTAAAGAGACCCAGTACTTC. Protein product: CASSLQGLKETQYF.

This clonotype has at least ten counts. The rearrangement links TRBV7-2 to TRBJ2-2, with D uncertain. Trimming removed 6 bases at V and 6 bases at J, with 14 bases between. CDR1 and CDR2 from the germline V gene are SGHTA and FQGNSA. The CDR3 length is 14 residues. For the CDR3, the DNA is TGTGCCAGCAGTTCCGGGCTTCTGCCCGGGGAGCTGTTTTTT. It codes for CASSSGLLPGELFF. The full variable domain, with the rest looked up from reference TRBV7-2 and TRBJ2-2, is GAGVSQSPSNKVTEKGKDVELRCDPISGHTALYWYRQSLGQGLEFLIYFQGNSAPDKSGLPSDRFSAERTGGSVSTLTIQRTQQEDSAVYLCASSSGLLPGELFFGEGSRLTVL.

This clonotype was observed many times. The V call is TRBV27, the J call TRBJ2-1; 9 bases match TRBD2. V trimming: 6 bases; J trimming: 7 bases; junction bases outside the gene matches: 4. CDR3 length: 13 residues. Looked up from germline, CDR1 is MNHEY and CDR2 is SMNVEV (reference sequence). The DNA of the CDR3 is TGTGCCAGCAGCCGTCTAGCGGGAAATGAGCAGTTCTTC. It yields the protein CASSRLAGNEQFF.

In its sample, this clonotype was seen many times. The chain links TRBV4-2 to TRBJ2-1; D possibly corresponds to TRBD2 (6 bases). This CDR3 spans 15 amino acids. Germline-derived CDR1 and CDR2 are LGHNA and YNFKEQ. Trimming took off 3 bases at V and 3 bases at J, with 12 bases between the two ends. The CDR3 spells CASSHQGGDYNEQFF. In DNA, the CDR3 is TGTGCCAGCAGCCATCAAGGCGGGGACTACAATGAGCAGTTCTTC.

This clonotype was observed at least ten times. The chain carries TRBV7-9 and TRBJ2-4; 9 bases fit TRBD1. Losses at the gene ends were 5 bases for V and 12 bases for J; bases not matched to a gene: 5. Germline CDR1 is SEHNR and CDR2 is FQNEAQ (reference sequence). This CDR3 is built from 12 residues. CDR3 in amino acids: CASSTGTGNQYF. CDR3 in DNA: TGTGCCAGCAGCACCGGGACAGGGAATCAGTACTTC.

This clonotype was seen repeatedly, ten times or more. V and J are TRBV5-1 and TRBJ1-1, with 7 bases matching TRBD1. The V and J ends lost 0 bases and 5 bases, in that order; junction bases with no gene match: 4. The CDR3 runs 14 residues. In germline, CDR1 is SGHRS, CDR2 YFSETQ. The CDR3 DNA sequence: TGCGCCAGCAGCTTGGGGGTACAGGGGACTGAAGCTTTCTTT. Its translation is CASSLGVQGTEAFF. Complete variable domain (other parts from reference TRBV5-1 and TRBJ1-1): KAGVTQTPRYLIKTRGQQVTLSCSPISGHRSVSWYQQTPGQGLQFLFEYFSETQRNKGNFPGRFSGRQFSNSRSEMNVSTLELGDSALYLCASSLGVQGTEAFFGQGTRLTVV.